This is a list of T cell receptor beta chains from one sample in a study of blood T cell repertoires in COVID-19. Sequencing was performed with immunoSEQ multiplex PCR; in TCRdb, only in-frame clones are kept and a portion is missing. The sample includes more than 250,000 clones, around 88% of them seen just once. Sequencing was carried out using PBMCs or T cells enriched from blood (not recorded which). These receptors were taken from a woman in her thirties or forties who had recovered from COVID-19. Each CDR3 is given with its conserved first and last residue. The order of the fields is CDR3 length, J gene, clone size, D gene, V gene, CDR3 DNA, CDR3 protein. The D gene is left open where the match is weak. Rows give clone size only sometimes, using once, few, many, or a class for an expanded clone.

length: 13; J: TRBJ1-1; size: .; D: .; V: TRBV6-5; DNA: TGTGCCAGCACGGGTGCCACCCACACTGAAGCTTTCTTT; CDR3: CASTGATHTEAFF
length: 13; J: TRBJ2-1; size: .; D: TRBD2; V: TRBV12-5; DNA: TGTGCTAGTGCCAGACTAGCGGGACTAGAGCAGTTCTTC; CDR3: CASARLAGLEQFF
length: 14; J: TRBJ1-2; size: .; D: TRBD1; V: TRBV7-9; DNA: TGTGCCAGCAGCTTAGGAGGGACAGGTGGAGGCTACACCTTC; CDR3: CASSLGGTGGGYTF
length: 15; J: TRBJ1-5; size: .; D: TRBD1; V: TRBV15; DNA: TGTGCCACCCAAATTGGGGGGACAGGGAATCAGCCCCAGCATTTT; CDR3: CATQIGGTGNQPQHF
length: 15; J: TRBJ1-1; size: .; D: TRBD1; V: TRBV7-9; DNA: TGTGCCAGCAGCTTAAGGGACAGGGGGCACACTGAAGCTTTCTTT; CDR3: CASSLRDRGHTEAFF
length: 16; J: TRBJ1-6; size: .; D: .; V: TRBV6-5; DNA: TGTGCCAGCAGTTACTCAGGGGGTTCCTATAATTCACCCCTCCACTTT; CDR3: CASSYSGGSYNSPLHF
length: 18; J: TRBJ2-5; size: .; D: TRBD2; V: TRBV28; DNA: TGTGCCAGCAGCGGAATGCCCCCGGGACTAGGGTCCGTGGAGACCCAGTACTTC; CDR3: CASSGMPPGLGSVETQYF
length: 14; J: TRBJ2-5; size: once; D: .; V: TRBV27; DNA: TGTGCCAGCAGTGGCCGACAGTTCCAAGAGACCCAGTACTTC; CDR3: CASSGRQFQETQYF
length: 18; J: TRBJ1-5; size: .; D: TRBD1; V: TRBV19; DNA: TGTGCCAGTAGTATCAGTTGGGACAGGGCATATAGCAATCAGCCCCAGCATTTT; CDR3: CASSISWDRAYSNQPQHF
length: 14; J: TRBJ2-4; size: .; D: TRBD1; V: TRBV5-1; DNA: TGCGCCAGTTCGTCAGGACAGGCTAAAAACATTCAGTACTTC; CDR3: CASSSGQAKNIQYF
length: 17; J: TRBJ1-6; size: .; D: TRBD1; V: TRBV10-1; DNA: TGCGCCAGCAGGATGAGGGACAGGGTGGTGTATAATTCACCCCTCCACTTT; CDR3: CASRMRDRVVYNSPLHF